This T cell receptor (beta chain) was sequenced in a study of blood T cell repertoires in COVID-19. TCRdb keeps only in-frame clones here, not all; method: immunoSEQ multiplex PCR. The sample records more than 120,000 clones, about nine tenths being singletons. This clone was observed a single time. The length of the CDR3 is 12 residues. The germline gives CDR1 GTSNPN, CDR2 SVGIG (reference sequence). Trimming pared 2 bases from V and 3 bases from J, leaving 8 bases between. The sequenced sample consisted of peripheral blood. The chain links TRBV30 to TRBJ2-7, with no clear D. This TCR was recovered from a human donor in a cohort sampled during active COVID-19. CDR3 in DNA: TGTGCCTGGAGTCGCGTGATCTACGAGCAGTACTTC. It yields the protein CAWSRVIYEQYF. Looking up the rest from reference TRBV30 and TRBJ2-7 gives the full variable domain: SQTIHQWPATLVQPVGSPLSLECTVEGTSNPNLYWYRQAAGRGLQLLFYSVGIGQISSEVPQNLSASRPQDRQFILSSKKLLLSDSGFYLCAWSRVIYEQYFGPGTRLTVT.